The 2 T cell receptor beta chains presented below share a single source sample, sequenced in a study of monozygotic twins with inflammatory bowel disease. TCRdb reprocessed the 5' RACE reads, keeping one entry per CDR3 protein, no DNA. This table holds 350,000 to 500,000 distinct CDR3 sequences. Sample: blood. Every receptor here comes from a human donor with ulcerative colitis or Crohn's disease, or a healthy co-twin of an affected twin (not recorded which).

The J gene is TRBJ2-5, the V gene TRBV28; the D call of TRBD2 rests on TCRdb alone, since no DNA is present to check it. The length of the CDR3 is 12 residues. Per the germline V gene, CDR1 is MDHEN and CDR2 is SYDVKM. The CDR3 loop is CASGLAQETQYF.

This chain uses TRBV5-6 with TRBJ2-1; TCRdb picks TRBD1, but there is no DNA to check that call. Germline assignment: CDR1 SGHDT and CDR2 YYEEEE. The CDR3 contains 17 residues. CDR3 sequence reads: CASSFLGYRDRYNEQFF.